These 9 T cell receptor beta chains share one sample of origin, sequenced in a study of OX40 agonist ivuxolimab in advanced cancers. The protocol was immunoSEQ multiplex PCR, while the TCRdb copy is restricted to in-frame clones and leaves out a portion. The sample contains 50,000 to 65,000 clones, about 86% of which appear only once. The sample consisted of CD4+ or CD8+ T cells sorted from blood, taken in a trial of the OX40 agonist ivuxolimab. These receptors all come from an adult with an advanced solid tumor such as melanoma, head and neck, liver or kidney cancer.

The chain joins TRBV30 to TRBJ1-3, with D maybe TRBD1 (6 bases). Germline V lookup: CDR1 GTSNPN, CDR2 SVGIG (reference sequence). This CDR3 region has 15 residues. Trimming cost V 1 base and J 2 bases, with 12 bases left between them. The CDR3 DNA is TGTGCCTGGAGTGGTCTGGGGGCGACTGGAAACACCATATATTTT. Encoded protein: CAWSGLGATGNTIYF. The full variable domain, with the rest looked up from reference TRBV30 and TRBJ1-3, is SQTIHQWPATLVQPVGSPLSLECTVEGTSNPNLYWYRQAAGRGLQLLFYSVGIGQISSEVPQNLSASRPQDRQFILSSKKLLLSDSGFYLCAWSGLGATGNTIYFGEGSWLTVV.

This chain joins TRBV5-1 and TRBJ1-1; D possibly corresponds to TRBD1 (6 bases). The ends were cut back, 4 bases at V and 10 bases at J, with 17 bases in the middle. The CDR3 has 13 amino acids. Germline V gene data show CDR1 as SGHRS and CDR2 as YFSETQ. DNA of the CDR3: TGCGCCAGCAGCGAGGACAGCCCCGTCGGAGCTTTCTTT. Its protein is CASSEDSPVGAFF. Looking up the rest from reference TRBV5-1 and TRBJ1-1 gives the full variable domain: KAGVTQTPRYLIKTRGQQVTLSCSPISGHRSVSWYQQTPGQGLQFLFEYFSETQRNKGNFPGRFSGRQFSNSRSEMNVSTLELGDSALYLCASSEDSPVGAFFGQGTRLTVV.

The chain recombines TRBV2 with TRBJ1-1; perhaps TRBD1 as D (5 bases). CDR3 length: 16 amino acids. Trimming left V 2 bases short and J 5 bases short, with 18 bases between. The germline V gene has CDR1 SNHLY and CDR2 FYNNEI. The CDR3 is CASSERGKTWGTEAFF. In DNA, the CDR3 is TGTGCCAGCAGTGAAAGGGGCAAAACCTGGGGAACTGAAGCTTTCTTT.

The V call is TRBV7-9, the J call TRBJ1-3, with D maybe TRBD1 (6 bases). This CDR3 is 15 amino acids long. V lost 5 bases and J lost 4, with 15 bases in between. The germline gives CDR1 SEHNR, CDR2 FQNEAQ (reference sequence). Here the CDR3 reads CASSRSVGTGNTIYF. For the CDR3, the DNA is TGTGCCAGCAGCCGATCGGTCGGGACAGGAAACACCATATATTTT.

This sequence joins TRBV5-1 and TRBJ2-1, with TRBD2 matching over 11 bases. The trim removed 4 bases at V and 2 bases at J, leaving 2 bases unmatched. The germline V gene encodes CDR1 SGHRS and CDR2 YFSETQ. This CDR3 spans 15 amino acids. CDR3 amino acids: CASSLTSGAYNEQFF. DNA of the CDR3: TGCGCCAGCAGCCTGACTAGCGGGGCCTACAATGAGCAGTTCTTC. Full variable domain (remainder filled in from reference TRBV5-1 and TRBJ2-1): KAGVTQTPRYLIKTRGQQVTLSCSPISGHRSVSWYQQTPGQGLQFLFEYFSETQRNKGNFPGRFSGRQFSNSRSEMNVSTLELGDSALYLCASSLTSGAYNEQFFGPGTRLTVL.

The chain joins TRBV19 to TRBJ1-2, with a tentative D call TRBD1 (6 bases). Trimming left V 5 bases short and J 2 bases short, with 18 bases between. The CDR3 spans 16 residues. CDR1 is LNHDA and CDR2 is SQIVND in the germline V gene (reference sequence). The CDR3 is CASSLPHGGGNYGYTF. CDR3 nucleotide sequence: TGTGCCAGTAGTCTTCCTCACGGAGGGGGAAACTATGGCTACACCTTC.

This chain links TRBV5-1 with TRBJ1-3; D remains ambiguous. Germline loops: CDR1 SGHRS, CDR2 YFSETQ. This CDR3 has 13 amino acids. V was shortened by 2 bases and J by 8 bases, with 11 bases between the two germline ends. The CDR3 DNA is TGCGCCAGCAGCTTAAGCTTTGGGGACACCATATATTTT. Its translation is CASSLSFGDTIYF.

J is TRBJ1-2 and V is TRBV6-1; a possible D gene is TRBD1 (5 bases). The germline V and J ends were trimmed by 10 bases and 4 bases, with 16 bases remaining between them. CDR3 length equals 13 residues. The germline V gene has CDR1 MNHNS and CDR2 SASEGT. Written as DNA, the CDR3 is TGTGCCACTCTTCGGACGGGGGTCTATGGCTACACCTTC. This translates into CATLRTGVYGYTF.

This clone has more than one count but fewer than ten. The rearrangement joins TRBV7-9 to TRBJ1-1; a possible D gene is TRBD1 (5 bases). V lost 6 bases to trimming and J lost 1 base, with 21 bases between them. This CDR3 region has 17 residues. Looked up from germline, CDR1 is SEHNR and CDR2 is FQNEAQ (reference sequence). CDR3 DNA: TGTGCCAGCAGTCCGGGACTCCCTGCAGGTAGGAACACTGAAGCTTTCTTT. This encodes CASSPGLPAGRNTEAFF.